These T cell receptor beta chains were read from a single sample in a study of blood T cells in healthy people across ages. MiXCR was run by TCRdb on the 5' RACE reads, yielding one entry per CDR3 protein. Of roughly 1,700,000 distinct CDR3 sequences in the sample, under 30% were seen once. Sequenced material: blood. These receptors were obtained from a woman under 40 in good health. The CDR3 runs from the conserved cysteine through the conserved F or W. Fields, in order: J gene, D gene, clone size, CDR3 length, V gene, CDR3 protein, CDR3 DNA. D genes are given only for firm matches. For some rows the clone size is stated as once, few or many, or as a class when expanded; others skip it.

TRBJ2-1,TRBD2,many,15,TRBV10-3,CAISELAGGSNEQFF,TGTGCCATCAGTGAACTAGCGGGGGGCTCCAATGAGCAGTTCTTC
TRBJ2-5,.,.,15,TRBV7-3,CASSPVGGIQETQYF,TGTGCCAGCAGCCCCGTAGGGGGGATTCAAGAGACCCAGTACTTC
TRBJ1-5,.,.,14,TRBV7-2,CTSSHDLLRQPQHF,TGTACCAGCAGCCACGATTTGCTCCGTCAGCCCCAGCATTTT
TRBJ1-1,TRBD1,.,13,TRBV20-1,CSAPLTGGTEAFF,TGCAGTGCACCACTCACAGGGGGCACTGAAGCTTTCTTT
TRBJ1-2,TRBD1,many,14,TRBV12-3/TRBV12-4,CASSGGTESYGYTF,TGTGCCAGCAGTGGTGGGACAGAAAGCTATGGCTACACCTTC
TRBJ1-1,.,.,16,TRBV24-1,CATVFIGQSGNTEAFF,TGTGCCACCGTTTTTATAGGGCAGTCAGGGAACACTGAAGCTTTCTTT
TRBJ2-1,.,few,16,TRBV6-1,CASSEASGYSYNEQFF,TGTGCCAGCAGTGAAGCGTCGGGTTACTCCTACAATGAGCAGTTCTTC
TRBJ2-1,TRBD1,.,16,TRBV5-5,CASSLGGTGGQDEQFF,TGTGCCAGCAGCTTGGGGGGGACAGGGGGTCAGGATGAGCAGTTCTTC
TRBJ1-1,.,.,12,TRBV27,CANPTKGLKPFF,TGTGCCAACCCCACAAAAGGTCTGAAGCCTTTCTTT
TRBJ1-1,TRBD1,.,13,TRBV5-1,CASSFRGHLEAFF,TGCGCCAGCAGCTTCAGGGGGCACCTTGAAGCTTTCTTT
TRBJ1-2,.,many,14,TRBV6-5,CASRADGVNYGYTF,TGTGCCAGCAGGGCGGACGGAGTTAACTATGGCTACACCTTC
TRBJ2-1,TRBD1,few,16,TRBV12-3/TRBV12-4,CASSLGPPGQGNEQFF,TGTGCCAGCAGTTTAGGTCCCCCGGGACAGGGCAATGAGCAGTTCTTC
TRBJ2-6,.,few,16,TRBV7-2,CASSLGASAGANVLTF,TGTGCCAGCAGCTTAGGGGCTTCGGCGGGGGCCAACGTCCTGACTTTC
TRBJ2-7,TRBD2,few,15,TRBV20-1,CSAKGTSGSSYEQYF,TGCAGTGCTAAGGGGACTAGCGGGAGCTCCTACGAGCAGTACTTC
TRBJ1-5,.,few,14,TRBV12-3/TRBV12-4,CASSLQDTNQPQHF,TGTGCCAGCAGTTTGCAGGATACCAATCAGCCCCAGCATTTT
TRBJ2-3,.,.,14,TRBV7-6,CASSLGGAEDTQYF,TGTGCCAGCAGCTTAGGGGGCGCGGAGGATACGCAGTATTTT
TRBJ2-1,TRBD2,.,13,TRBV5-1,CASSRGEIWKQFF,TGCGCCAGCAGCCGGGGGGAAATCTGGAAGCAGTTCTTC
TRBJ2-7,TRBD1,many,15,TRBV28,CASSPRTGGSYEQYF,TGCGCCAGCAGCCCCAGGACAGGGGGTTCCTACGAGCAGTACTTC
TRBJ2-4,.,.,17,TRBV20-1,CSATHELAVLAKNIQYF,TGCAGTGCCACGCATGAACTAGCTGTCCTAGCCAAAAACATTCAGTACTTC
TRBJ2-3,.,few,19,TRBV28,CASTPRWASTLAVTDTQYF,TGTGCCAGCACCCCCCGGTGGGCTAGCACCTTGGCGGTTACAGATACGCAGTATTTT
TRBJ1-1,.,.,15,TRBV4-2,CASSQGGEMNTEAFF,TGTGCCAGCAGCCAAGGGGGAGAAATGAACACTGAAGCTTTCTTT
TRBJ2-5,.,many,13,TRBV6-5,CASSYSVQETQYF,TGTGCCAGCAGTTATTCGGTCCAAGAGACCCAGTACTTC
TRBJ2-3,.,.,16,TRBV10-1,CASRPSAEGLTDTQYF,TGCGCCAGCAGACCATCAGCGGAGGGACTCACAGATACGCAGTATTTT
TRBJ1-6,TRBD1,.,13,TRBV18,CASSPGQENPLHF,TGTGCCAGCTCGCCGGGACAGGAAAACCCCCTCCACTTT
TRBJ2-5,.,.,12,TRBV30,CAWRVVEETQYF,TGTGCCTGGAGGGTCGTAGAGGAGACCCAGTACTTC
TRBJ2-3,.,few,15,TRBV18,CASSVLLTSTDTQYF,TGTGCCAGCTCAGTTCTTTTAACTAGCACAGATACGCAGTATTTT
TRBJ1-2,.,.,14,TRBV12-3/TRBV12-4,CASSLERGRNGYTF,TGTGCCAGCAGTTTAGAGAGGGGGAGGAATGGCTACACCTTC
TRBJ1-2,.,.,15,TRBV5-1,CASSPALQVPYGYTF,TGCGCCAGCAGCCCTGCCTTACAGGTGCCCTATGGCTACACCTTC
TRBJ2-2,.,once,14,TRBV6-5,CASSRSISTGELFF,TGTGCCAGCAGCCGGAGTATTTCCACCGGGGAGCTGTTTTTT